Listed here are 20 T cell receptor beta chains from one sample, sequenced in a study of a mutant IDH1 vaccine in newly diagnosed glioma (dated by TCRdb to 2020 to 2022). The sample's time point, from its label and the paper: week 47, end of study. Each vaccine dose, consisting of 300 ug of a 20-mer mutant IDH1 peptide in Montanide, was administered subcutaneously with topical imiquimod. Their specific antigens are unknown. The library was prepared using the immunoSEQ multiplex PCR assay. The table comes from immuneACCESS by way of TCRdb, which keeps in-frame sequences with V and J called. Part of the clones is missing from these tables; in studies checked, under half for an unresolved V gene and the rest for unknown reasons. The sample contains about 34,000 clones, about 87% of them found a single time. Jointly, the top ten make up about 12% of the sample. Sequences were derived from PBMCs, sampled from a glioma patient whose treatment included an IDH1 peptide vaccine. These receptors were obtained from a woman in her 30s with glioma.

This clone turned up a few times. V and J are TRBV2 and TRBJ1-1, with a tentative D call TRBD1 (5 bases). The CDR3 contains 12 residues. In germline, CDR1 is SNHLY, CDR2 FYNNEI. Trimming pared 6 bases from V and 6 bases from J, leaving 11 bases between. CDR3 in DNA: TGTGCCAGCAGGGGGGAAGTTCCTGAAGCTTTCTTT. Its protein is CASRGEVPEAFF.

V is TRBV2 and J is TRBJ1-6; 8 bases fit TRBD1. Germline V gives CDR1 SNHLY, CDR2 FYNNEI. The junction had 11 bases not matched to a gene; V was cut back by 7 bases and J by 9 bases. The CDR3 runs 15 residues. CDR3: CASTREGQVGSPLHF. The CDR3 DNA reads TGTGCCAGCACCCGGGAGGGACAGGTCGGTTCACCCCTCCACTTT. The full variable domain, rest sourced from reference TRBV2 and TRBJ1-6, is EPEVTQTPSHQVTQMGQEVILRCVPISNHLYFYWYRQILGQKVEFLVSFYNNEISEKSEIFDDQFSVERPDGSNFTLKIRSTKLEDSAMYFCASTREGQVGSPLHFGNGTRLTVT.

The chain uses TRBV6-1 and TRBJ2-5; 7 positions agree with TRBD2. Germline V gives CDR1 MNHNS, CDR2 SASEGT. V lost 4 bases and J lost 5; bases outside the gene matches: 7. CDR3 length: 14 amino acids. The CDR3 nucleotides read TGTGCCAGCAGTGGGGGGGGAGCCTACGAGACCCAGTACTTC. Translation: CASSGGGAYETQYF.

This chain links TRBV19 with TRBJ1-1; perhaps TRBD1 as D (5 bases). V was shortened by 10 bases and J by 1 base, with 10 bases between the two germline ends. The CDR3 runs to 12 residues. Germline V CDR1 and CDR2: LNHDA, SQIVND (reference sequence). Here the CDR3 DNA reads TGTGCCACCGGGGACGGGAACACTGAAGCTTTCTTT. This sequence encodes CATGDGNTEAFF. The whole variable domain, remainder taken from reference TRBV19 and TRBJ1-1, is DGGITQSPKYLFRKEGQNVTLSCEQNLNHDAMYWYRQDPGQGLRLIYYSQIVNDFQKGDIAEGYSVSREKKESFPLTVTSAQKNPTAFYLCATGDGNTEAFFGQGTRLTVV.

The gene calls are TRBV4-2 and TRBJ1-2; D gene uncertain. The length of the CDR3 is 15 residues. V lost 4 bases and J 0 bases, leaving 12 bases between the germline ends. Germline V gene sequence: CDR1 LGHNA, CDR2 YNFKEQ. Here the CDR3 DNA reads TGTGCCAGCAGCCCCCGGGAGTCTACTAACTATGGCTACACCTTC. This encodes CASSPRESTNYGYTF.

This chain connects TRBV2 to TRBJ2-1; D possibly corresponds to TRBD1 (5 bases). The V gene's germline CDR1 is SNHLY and CDR2 FYNNEI. Trimming stripped 4 bases from V and 13 bases from J, with 14 bases between. There are 12 residues in the CDR3. CDR3 sequence (DNA): TGTGCCAGCAGTGTGAAGACAGCGCTCCAGTTCTTC. This encodes CASSVKTALQFF.

This clone was picked up one time. The CDR3 reads CASSISSGGLYEQYF. CDR3 bases: TGTGCCAGTAGTATATCTAGCGGGGGTCTCTACGAGCAGTACTTC. The chain is built from TRBV19 and TRBJ2-7, with 10 bases fitting TRBD2. The CDR3 contains 15 residues. Germline V gives CDR1 LNHDA, CDR2 SQIVND (reference sequence). After removal of 2 bases from V and 3 bases from J, the junction contained 4 bases not matched to a gene. The complete variable domain, with remaining parts taken from reference TRBV19 and TRBJ2-7, reads DGGITQSPKYLFRKEGQNVTLSCEQNLNHDAMYWYRQDPGQGLRLIYYSQIVNDFQKGDIAEGYSVSREKKESFPLTVTSAQKNPTAFYLCASSISSGGLYEQYFGPGTRLTVT.

This clone has only one observation. V usage is TRBV6-5 and J usage is TRBJ1-2; 7 nucleotides align to TRBD1. Germline CDR1 reads MNHEY; CDR2 reads SVGAGI. This CDR3 is built from 15 residues. With V trimmed by 6 bases and J by 0 bases, 7 bases remained unmatched. The DNA for the CDR3 is TGTGCCAGCAGACGCCGGGACAGCCCTAACTATGGCTACACCTTC. Translation: CASRRRDSPNYGYTF.

The V and J genes are TRBV9 and TRBJ2-3; D remains unclear. This CDR3 is built from 13 residues. The V gene's germline CDR1 is SGDLS and CDR2 YYNGEE. V was clipped by 0 bases and J by 5 bases, with 7 bases between them. As DNA, the CDR3 is TGTGCCAGCAGCGTAGGTGAGAGAGATACGCAGTATTTT. This sequence encodes CASSVGERDTQYF.

This chain connects TRBV6-5 to TRBJ2-5; 7 positions agree with TRBD1. Germline CDR1 reads MNHEY; CDR2 reads SVGAGI. The V segment lost 7 bases and the J segment 7 bases; nucleotides outside the gene matches: 9. This CDR3 region has 13 residues. This CDR3 reads CASKGQPIGTQYF. The CDR3 nucleotides are TGTGCCAGCAAGGGACAGCCTATTGGGACCCAGTACTTC.

V usage is TRBV7-2 and J usage is TRBJ2-5; 8 bases align to TRBD1. Germline V gene sequence: CDR1 SGHTA, CDR2 FQGNSA. J was trimmed by 3 bases and V by 1 base; bases with no gene match: 1. The CDR3 extends over 14 amino acids. The CDR3 here is CASSLVTGEETQYF. CDR3 in DNA: TGTGCCAGCAGCTTAGTGACAGGGGAAGAGACCCAGTACTTC.

This clone has just one count. A junction end diverges from the germline sequence, so it may reflect a read error. The genes are TRBV7-7 and TRBJ2-7, with 12 bases matching TRBD2. The CDR3 is 15 amino acids. From germline, CDR1 is SSHAT and CDR2 FNYEAQ (reference sequence). The CDR3 loop is CASSEGLAGHYEQYF. CDR3 DNA: TGTGCTAGCAGCGAGGGACTAGCGGGTCACTACGAGCAGTACTTC. Complete variable domain (other parts from reference TRBV7-7 and TRBJ2-7): GAGVSQSPRYKVTKRGQDVTLRCDPISSHATLYWYQQALGQGPEFLTYFNYEAQPDKSGLPSDRFSAERPEGSISTLTIQRTEQRDSAMYRCASSEGLAGHYEQYFGPGTRLTVT.

The V and J genes are TRBV6-6 and TRBJ1-3; no clear D. This CDR3 has 14 residues. In germline, CDR1 is MNHNY, CDR2 SVGAGI (reference sequence). V was clipped by 5 bases and J by 0 bases, with 8 bases between them. For the CDR3, the DNA is TGTGCCAGCAGTACGGGCCTCTCTGGAAACACCATATATTTT. Its protein is CASSTGLSGNTIYF.

V and J are TRBV27 and TRBJ2-7; D is ambiguous. Deletions cut 6 bases from V and 2 bases from J, with 14 bases between. Germline CDR1 and CDR2: MNHEY and SMNVEV (reference sequence). The CDR3 loop spans 14 amino acids. The CDR3 bases are TGTGCCAGCAGCTTAGGGTACACCCCCTACGAGCAGTACTTC. Its protein is CASSLGYTPYEQYF.

V is TRBV2 and J is TRBJ2-3; the D gene is possibly TRBD1 (5 bases). The CDR3 length is 13 residues. The germline CDR1 and CDR2 sequences are SNHLY and FYNNEI. With 7 bases removed from V and 3 bases from J, the gap between germline ends came to 11 bases. CDR3 in amino acids: CASTPGMTDTQYF. The CDR3, as DNA: TGTGCCAGCACACCAGGGATGACAGATACGCAGTATTTT.

The chain has TRBV10-2 and TRBJ1-2; D might be TRBD1 (6 bases). Per the germline V gene, CDR1 is WSHSY and CDR2 is SAAADI. CDR3 length equals 12 residues. Trimming removed 7 bases from V and 8 bases from J, with 14 bases in between. The CDR3 region has the DNA TGCGCCAGCAACCAGGACAGCGGAGGCTACACCTTC. It is translated as CASNQDSGGYTF.

This clone showed up just once. The chain joins TRBV5-1 to TRBJ1-3; 7 bases are shared with TRBD1. V lost 4 bases to trimming and J lost 0 bases; unmatched junction nucleotides: 25. CDR3 size: 22 residues. Per the germline V gene, CDR1 is SGHRS and CDR2 is YFSETQ. Written as DNA, the CDR3 is TGCGCCAGCAGCCCCGGTAGGACTCCGGGACAGTCTCGCCGGGCCTCTGGAAACACCATATATTTT. As protein: CASSPGRTPGQSRRASGNTIYF.

The V gene is TRBV29-1, the J gene TRBJ1-2, with D perhaps TRBD1 (6 bases). This CDR3 is built from 12 residues. V shed 7 bases and J shed 2 bases, with 11 bases lying between them. The germline gives CDR1 SQVTM, CDR2 ANQGSEA. Here the CDR3 DNA reads TGCAGCGATAGGCAGGGGAACTATGGCTACACCTTC. Encoded protein: CSDRQGNYGYTF.

The V gene is TRBV7-7, the J gene TRBJ2-5; the D gene is possibly TRBD1 (6 bases). V was clipped by 1 base and J by 5 bases, with 8 bases between them. Germline lookup yields CDR1 SSHAT and CDR2 FNYEAQ (reference sequence). The CDR3 has 13 residues. In DNA, the CDR3 is TGTGCCAGCAGCTTAGACAGGGCGGAGACCCAGTACTTC. Translating gives CASSLDRAETQYF.

This sequence joins TRBV6-5 and TRBJ1-4, with a possible D match to TRBD1 (6 bases). There are 15 residues in the CDR3. V was trimmed by 0 bases and J by 8 bases, leaving 13 bases between them. Germline lookup yields CDR1 MNHEY and CDR2 SVGAGI. CDR3 in DNA: TGTGCCAGCAGTTACTCGTGGGCCCAGGGGGAAAAACTGTTTTTT. Amino acids: CASSYSWAQGEKLFF.